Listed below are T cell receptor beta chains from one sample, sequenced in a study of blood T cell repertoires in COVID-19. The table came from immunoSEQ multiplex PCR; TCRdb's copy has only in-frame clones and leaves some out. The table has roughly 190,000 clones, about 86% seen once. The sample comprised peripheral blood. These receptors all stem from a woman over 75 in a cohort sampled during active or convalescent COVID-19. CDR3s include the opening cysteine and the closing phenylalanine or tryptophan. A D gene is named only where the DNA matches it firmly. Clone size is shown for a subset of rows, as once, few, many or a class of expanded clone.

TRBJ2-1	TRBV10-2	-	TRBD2	CASSEWSSGGNEQFF	TGCGCCAGCAGTGAGTGGTCTAGCGGGGGGAATGAGCAGTTCTTC
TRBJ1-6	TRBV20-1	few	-	CSASGISPLHF	TGCAGTGCTAGCGGGATTTCACCCCTCCACTTT
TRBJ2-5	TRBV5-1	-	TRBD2	CASSPGLAGETQYF	TGCGCCAGCAGCCCCGGACTAGCGGGAGAGACCCAGTACTTC
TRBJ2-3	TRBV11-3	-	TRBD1	CASSSGTGTGPSTDTQYF	TGTGCCAGCAGCTCAGGGACCGGGACAGGGCCTAGCACAGATACGCAGTATTTT
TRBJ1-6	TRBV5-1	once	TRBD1	CASAPTGGSNSPLHF	TGCGCCAGCGCCCCGACAGGGGGCAGTAATTCACCCCTCCACTTT
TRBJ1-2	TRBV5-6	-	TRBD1	CASSKGTGTYGYTF	TGTGCCAGCAGCAAAGGGACAGGAACCTATGGCTACACCTTC
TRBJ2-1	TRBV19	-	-	CATRRDYNEQFF	TGTGCCACTCGGCGGGACTACAATGAGCAGTTCTTC
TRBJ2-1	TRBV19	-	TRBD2	CASSIGLAGRGWESSYNEQFF	TGTGCCAGTAGTATCGGACTAGCGGGAAGGGGTTGGGAAAGCTCCTACAATGAGCAGTTCTTC
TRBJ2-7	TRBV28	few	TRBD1	CASNLQGASYEQYF	TGTGCCAGCAACCTACAGGGGGCCTCCTACGAGCAGTACTTC
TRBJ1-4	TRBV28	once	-	CASSVPPFREKLFF	TGTGCCAGCAGCGTCCCACCATTTCGGGAAAAACTGTTTTTT
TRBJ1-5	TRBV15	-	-	CATSRVKLSNQPQHF	TGTGCCACCAGCAGAGTCAAGCTTAGCAATCAGCCCCAGCATTTT
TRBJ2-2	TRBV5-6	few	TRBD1	CASSLGLGTAYTGELFF	TGTGCCAGCAGCTTGGGCCTAGGGACAGCGTACACCGGGGAGCTGTTTTTT
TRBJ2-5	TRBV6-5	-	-	CASSYSSSTETQYF	TGTGCCAGCAGTTACTCGAGTAGCACAGAGACCCAGTACTTC
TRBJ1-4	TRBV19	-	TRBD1	CASSLPAGGNEKLFF	TGTGCCAGTAGTCTCCCAGCAGGGGGCAATGAAAAACTGTTTTTT
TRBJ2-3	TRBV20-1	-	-	CSAYRGTQYF	TGCAGTGCTTATAGAGGCACGCAGTATTTT
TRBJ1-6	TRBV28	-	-	CASSPGTLLSSPLHF	TGTGCCAGCAGTCCGGGGACACTCTTGAGCTCACCCCTCCACTTT
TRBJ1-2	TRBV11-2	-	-	CASSLTDKANYGYTF	TGTGCCAGCAGCCTAACGGACAAAGCTAACTATGGCTACACCTTC
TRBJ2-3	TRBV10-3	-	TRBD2	CAIRGLAGPGDTQYF	TGTGCCATCAGAGGACTAGCGGGACCGGGAGATACGCAGTATTTT
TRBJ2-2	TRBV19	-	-	CASSGSSFNTGELFF	TGTGCCAGTAGCGGGAGTAGCTTTAACACCGGGGAGCTGTTTTTT
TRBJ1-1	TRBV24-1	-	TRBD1	CATRGDRDTEAFF	TGTGCCACCAGGGGCGACAGGGACACTGAAGCTTTCTTT
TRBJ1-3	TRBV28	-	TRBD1	CASSTRDRGPPDGNTIYF	TGTGCCAGCTCGACCAGGGACAGGGGGCCTCCCGATGGAAACACCATATATTTT
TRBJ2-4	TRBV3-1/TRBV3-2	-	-	CASSQGGGAYIQYF	TGTGCCAGCAGCCAAGGGGGGGGCGCATACATTCAGTACTTC
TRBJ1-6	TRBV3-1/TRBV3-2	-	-	CASSELGARNSYNSPLHF	TGTGCCAGCAGCGAACTGGGGGCGCGGAATTCCTATAATTCACCCCTCCACTTT
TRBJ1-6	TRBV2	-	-	CASSGQGLRNSPLHF	TGTGCCAGCAGCGGGCAGGGGCTAAGAAATTCACCCCTCCACTTT
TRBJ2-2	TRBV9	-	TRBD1	CASSVDRGQNTGELFF	TGTGCCAGCAGCGTGGACAGGGGACAGAACACCGGGGAGCTGTTTTTT
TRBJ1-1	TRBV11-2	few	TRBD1	CASSRGTVNVGAFF	TGTGCCAGCAGCCGGGGGACAGTGAACGTGGGAGCTTTCTTT
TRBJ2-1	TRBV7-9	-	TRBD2	CASSLGLAYSADEQFF	TGTGCCAGCAGCCTGGGACTAGCCTACTCAGCGGATGAGCAGTTCTTC
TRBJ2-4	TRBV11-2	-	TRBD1	CASSLGVTGMNIQYF	TGTGCCAGCAGCTTAGGAGTGACAGGGATGAACATTCAGTACTTC
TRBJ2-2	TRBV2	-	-	CASGQNTGELFF	TGTGCCAGCGGACAGAACACCGGGGAGCTGTTTTTT
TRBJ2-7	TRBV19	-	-	CASSISAASTGYEQYF	TGTGCCAGTAGTATCAGTGCGGCCTCAACAGGCTACGAGCAGTACTTC
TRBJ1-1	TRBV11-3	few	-	CASSLSGQWAKMNTEAFF	TGTGCCAGCAGCCTCTCGGGACAATGGGCTAAAATGAACACTGAAGCTTTCTTT
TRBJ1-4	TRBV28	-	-	CATTGNYEKLFF	TGTGCCACCACAGGGAACTATGAAAAACTGTTTTTT
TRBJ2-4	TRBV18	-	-	CASSNQGRLAKNIQYF	TGTGCCAGCTCGAACCAGGGGCGGCTAGCCAAAAACATTCAGTACTTC
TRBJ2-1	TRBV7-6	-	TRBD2	CASSLLLAGDHNEQFF	TGTGCCAGCAGCTTATTGCTAGCGGGAGACCACAATGAGCAGTTCTTC
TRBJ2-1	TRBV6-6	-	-	CASRGGPSSYNEQFF	TGTGCCAGCAGGGGGGGGCCCAGCTCCTACAATGAGCAGTTCTTC
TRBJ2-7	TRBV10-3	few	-	CAGADNSYEQYF	TGTGCCGGCGCGGACAACTCCTACGAGCAGTACTTC
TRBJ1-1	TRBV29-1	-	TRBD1	CSVPDRGTNTEAFF	TGCAGCGTTCCTGACAGGGGAACGAACACTGAAGCTTTCTTT
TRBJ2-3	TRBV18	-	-	CASSPPPRTTDTQYF	TGTGCCAGCTCACCACCGCCCAGAACCACAGATACGCAGTATTTT
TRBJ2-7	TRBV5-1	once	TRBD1	CASSLGDRVTYEQYF	TGCGCCAGCAGCTTGGGGGACAGGGTCACCTACGAGCAGTACTTC
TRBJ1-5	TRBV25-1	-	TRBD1	CASSWGQGSNQPQHF	TGTGCCAGCAGTTGGGGACAGGGCAGCAATCAGCCCCAGCATTTT
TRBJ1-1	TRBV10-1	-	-	CASSEQQGSAAFF	TGCGCCAGCAGTGAGCAGCAGGGTAGTGCGGCTTTCTTT
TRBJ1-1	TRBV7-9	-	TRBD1	CASSLGTGEAFF	TGTGCCAGCAGCTTAGGGACAGGAGAGGCTTTCTTT
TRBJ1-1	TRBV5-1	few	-	CASSLETNTEAFF	TGCGCCAGCAGCCTAGAAACGAACACTGAAGCTTTCTTT
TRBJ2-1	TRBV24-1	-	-	CATSDFGKQARKGNPYNEQFF	TGTGCCACCAGTGATTTTGGGAAACAGGCCCGGAAAGGGAATCCGTACAATGAGCAGTTCTTC
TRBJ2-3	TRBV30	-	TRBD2	CAWSHSGRAGDTQYF	TGTGCCTGGAGCCATAGCGGGAGGGCCGGAGATACGCAGTATTTT
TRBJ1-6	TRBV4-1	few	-	CASSQVRGKDSPLHF	TGCGCCAGCAGCCAAGTTAGGGGTAAGGATTCACCCCTCCACTTT